The next 23 T cell receptor beta chains were all read from a single sample in a study of blood T cell repertoires in COVID-19. TCRdb's table, derived via immunoSEQ multiplex PCR, lists solely in-frame clones and lacks some. The sample holds approximately 30,000 clones, more than 75% seen once. Sequencing was done on a sample of peripheral blood. These receptors came from a woman in her fifties or sixties with acute or convalescent COVID-19.

The chain joins TRBV18 to TRBJ1-4; the D gene is possibly TRBD1 (6 bases). The V gene's germline CDR1 is KGHSH and CDR2 LQKENI. The CDR3 is 15 residues long. V shed 5 bases and J shed 5 bases, with 15 bases lying between them. CDR3 DNA sequence: TGTGCCAGCTCAGTAGACAGACAGGCAAATGAAAAACTGTTTTTT. The encoded protein is CASSVDRQANEKLFF. The variable domain in full, completed from reference TRBV18 and TRBJ1-4, reads NAGVMQNPRHLVRRRGQEARLRCSPMKGHSHVYWYRQLPEEGLKFMVYLQKENIIDESGMPKERFSAEFPKEGPSILRIQQVVRGDSAAYFCASSVDRQANEKLFFGSGTQLSVL.

This chain links TRBV29-1 with TRBJ2-1, with D perhaps TRBD1 (6 bases). CDR3 length equals 12 residues. The germline CDR1 and CDR2 sequences are SQVTM and ANQGSEA. Trimming shortened V by 6 bases and J by 8 bases, and 14 bases separated the two germline ends. DNA for the CDR3: TGCAGCGTGGGGATCAGGGGTGATGAGCAGTTCTTC. This gives the protein CSVGIRGDEQFF.

The chain combines TRBV2 with TRBJ2-5, with 7 bases matching TRBD1. V lost 5 bases to trimming and J lost 4 bases; unmatched junction nucleotides: 4. CDR1 and CDR2 (germline): SNHLY, FYNNEI. The CDR3 runs 13 residues. CDR3 loop: CASSTDRVETQYF. As DNA, the CDR3 is TGTGCCAGCAGTACCGACAGGGTAGAGACCCAGTACTTC.

This clone has only a few counts. V and J are TRBV4-2 and TRBJ2-3, with 7 bases identical to TRBD2. CDR3 length equals 16 residues. Looked up from germline, CDR1 is LGHNA and CDR2 is YNFKEQ. Losses at the gene ends were 0 bases for V and 3 bases for J; bases not matched to a gene: 6. CDR3: CASSQDFGGSTDTQYF. DNA for the CDR3: TGTGCCAGCAGCCAAGACTTCGGGGGGTCAACAGATACGCAGTATTTT.

The chain joins TRBV5-1 to TRBJ2-7, with TRBD1 matching over 9 bases. This CDR3 is 15 amino acids long. Germline loops: CDR1 SGHRS, CDR2 YFSETQ. V shed 0 bases and J 6 bases; nucleotides not matched to a gene: 7. The CDR3 here is CASSLDGQGIREQYF. DNA for the CDR3: TGCGCCAGCAGCTTGGATGGACAGGGGATTCGCGAGCAGTACTTC.

The chain has TRBV11-2 and TRBJ1-2; 10 nucleotides line up with TRBD1. The length of the CDR3 is 13 residues. V shed 3 bases, J shed 7 bases, and the junction held 2 bases outside the gene matches. In germline, CDR1 is SGHAT, CDR2 FQNNGV. The CDR3 nucleotides read TGTGCCAGCAGCTTGGACAGGGGGGGTGGCTACACCTTC. As protein: CASSLDRGGGYTF.

The gene calls are TRBV5-3 and TRBJ1-1, with 12 bases matching TRBD1. TRBV5-3 is sorted into the ORF group, with uncertain function. The CDR3 length is 17 residues. The trim removed 4 bases at V and 4 bases at J, leaving 11 bases unmatched. The CDR3 DNA is TGTGCCAGAAGCATCCTGGGACAGGGGGCGGTGGGCACTGAAGCTTTCTTT. Translated, it gives CARSILGQGAVGTEAFF.

V is TRBV27 and J is TRBJ2-3; 7 bases match TRBD2. J gave up 1 base and V 6 bases, and 13 bases lay outside the gene matches. Germline CDR1 reads MNHEY; CDR2 reads SMNVEV (reference sequence). The CDR3 is 17 amino acids. The DNA for the CDR3 is TGTGCCAGCAGCTGGTCGGGAGGATTGGGTCGCACAGATACGCAGTATTTT. Protein product: CASSWSGGLGRTDTQYF.

The chain employs TRBV28 and TRBJ1-2, with 8 bases identical to TRBD1. The germline V gene encodes CDR1 MDHEN and CDR2 SYDVKM. V lost 7 bases, J lost 3 bases, and 7 bases stayed unmatched. The CDR3 is made up of 14 amino acids. CDR3 protein: CASNRQGSHYGYTF. CDR3 nucleotides: TGTGCCAGCAACCGACAGGGGTCCCACTATGGCTACACCTTC.

The table lists this clone with a few counts. This sequence joins TRBV16 and TRBJ1-1; TRBD1 is a possible D gene (6 bases). CDR3 size: 15 residues. The V and J ends lost 2 bases and 6 bases respectively, with 16 bases between them. Germline values: CDR1 KGHSY, CDR2 FQNENV. This CDR3 reads CASSQVVGGISEAFF. The CDR3 DNA sequence: TGTGCCAGCAGCCAAGTCGTAGGGGGTATTTCTGAAGCTTTCTTT. Full variable domain (remainder filled in from reference TRBV16 and TRBJ1-1): GEEVAQTPKHLVRGEGQKAKLYCAPIKGHSYVFWYQQVLKNEFKFLISFQNENVFDETGMPKERFSAKCLPNSPCSLEIQATKLEDSAVYFCASSQVVGGISEAFFGQGTRLTVV.

The chain joins TRBV7-8 to TRBJ1-2, with TRBD1 matching over 12 bases. J was trimmed by 7 bases and V by 0 bases; bases with no gene match: 3. The CDR3 is 15 amino acids. Germline CDR1 reads SGHVS; CDR2 reads FQNEAQ. DNA of the CDR3: TGTGCCAGCAGCTTAGCCGGGACAGGGGGCGGTGGCTACACCTTC. It encodes CASSLAGTGGGGYTF. Drawing the rest from reference TRBV7-8 and TRBJ1-2, the complete variable domain is GAGVSQSPRYKVAKRGQDVALRCDPISGHVSLFWYQQALGQGPEFLTYFQNEAQLDKSGLPSDRFFAERPEGSVSTLKIQRTQQEDSAVYLCASSLAGTGGGGYTFGSGTRLTVV.

This chain links TRBV6-5 with TRBJ1-5; 7 nucleotides line up with TRBD1. The CDR3 runs to 13 residues. J gave up 6 bases and V 8 bases, and 7 bases lay outside the gene matches. The germline CDR1 and CDR2 sequences are MNHEY and SVGAGI. The CDR3 nucleotides read TGTGCCAGCGAAGGACAGGAGGCTCAGCCCCAGCATTTT. Its protein is CASEGQEAQPQHF.

V gene TRBV5-1 combines with J gene TRBJ2-5; 7 bases line up with TRBD1. This CDR3 region has 15 residues. V lost 0 bases and J lost 2; bases outside the gene matches: 4. The V gene's germline CDR1 is SGHRS and CDR2 YFSETQ. The CDR3 reads CASSLEGTDQETQYF. The CDR3 DNA follows: TGCGCCAGCAGCTTGGAGGGGACAGATCAAGAGACCCAGTACTTC.

V is TRBV7-8 and J is TRBJ2-2; TRBD1 matches at 10 bases. This CDR3 region has 18 residues. V lost 0 bases to trimming and J lost 5 bases; unmatched junction nucleotides: 9. The germline CDR1 and CDR2 sequences are SGHVS and FQNEAQ. In DNA, the CDR3 is TGTGCCAGCAGCTTAGCAGGGGACAGGGGCCTTAGGACCGGGGAGCTGTTTTTT. The encoded protein is CASSLAGDRGLRTGELFF.

The V and J genes are TRBV19 and TRBJ1-5; D ambiguous. Germline V gives CDR1 LNHDA, CDR2 SQIVND (reference sequence). The V and J ends lost 6 bases and 0 bases respectively, with 12 bases between them. The CDR3 has 15 residues. CDR3 sequence reads: CASSPLGNSNQPQHF. CDR3 sequence (DNA): TGTGCCAGTAGCCCACTAGGGAATAGCAATCAGCCCCAGCATTTT.

The chain carries TRBV23-1 and TRBJ1-2, with TRBD1 matching over 8 bases. TRBV23-1 is identified as an open reading frame with a role that is uncertain. The length of the CDR3 is 19 residues. Trimming cost V 0 bases and J 7 bases; bases outside gene matches: 19. The CDR3 loop is CASSQSRPQFVGGTGGYTF. The CDR3 nucleotides read TGCGCCAGCAGTCAATCGAGACCTCAATTCGTCGGGGGGACAGGTGGCTACACCTTC.

The V and J genes are TRBV2 and TRBJ1-5; no clear D gene. The CDR3 is made up of 14 amino acids. CDR1 SNHLY and CDR2 FYNNEI come from the germline V gene. Trimming removed 5 bases from V and 5 bases from J, with 13 bases in between. For the CDR3, the DNA is TGTGCCAGCAGTTTCTACGGAGTGTATCAGCCCCAGCATTTT. Protein product: CASSFYGVYQPQHF.

CDR3 sequence: CASSYGQGLEKLFF. The CDR3 DNA reads as TGTGCCAGCAGTTACGGACAGGGGCTGGAAAAACTGTTTTTT. The chain uses TRBV6-5 and TRBJ1-4, with 9 bases identical to TRBD1. From germline, CDR1 is MNHEY and CDR2 SVGAGI. There are 14 residues in the CDR3. The J segment lost 8 bases and the V segment lost 2 bases, leaving 3 bases of the junction unmatched.

The rearrangement joins TRBV5-1 to TRBJ2-1; 8 bases line up with TRBD1. CDR1 is SGHRS, CDR2 YFSETQ, per germline. This CDR3 contains 15 residues. V lost 2 bases and J lost 4; bases outside the gene matches: 5. The CDR3 DNA reads TGCGCCAGCAGCTTAGGACAGGGTATGTACAATGAGCAGTTCTTC. Protein: CASSLGQGMYNEQFF.

This clone was recorded a few times. V and J are TRBV7-8 and TRBJ1-5; D unresolved. The germline V gene has CDR1 SGHVS and CDR2 FQNEAQ. V was cut by 5 bases and J by 0 bases, with 14 bases left in between. The CDR3 sequence is 16 residues long. CDR3 in DNA: TGTGCCAGCAGCCCCCGGGATAGCAATAGCAATCAGCCCCAGCATTTT. As protein: CASSPRDSNSNQPQHF.

This sequence joins TRBV19 and TRBJ1-2, with TRBD1 as a possible D gene (6 bases). Trimming took off 7 bases at V and 2 bases at J, with 14 bases between the two ends. CDR1 and CDR2 from the germline V gene are LNHDA and SQIVND (reference sequence). The CDR3 runs 14 residues. The CDR3 here is CASIRGASNYGYTF. The CDR3 region has the DNA TGTGCCAGTATCCGGGGGGCAAGCAACTATGGCTACACCTTC.

The genes are TRBV21-1 and TRBJ2-7; the table's D call of TRBD1 was not tested on the DNA. TRBV21-1 is termed a pseudogene. The CDR3 totals 16 residues. For the CDR3, the DNA is TGTGCCAGCAGCAAAGGGTCGAGGGACAGGGTTTACGAGCAGTACTTC. Amino acid sequence: CASSKGSRDRVYEQYF.

The chain links TRBV5-1 to TRBJ2-7; maybe TRBD1 (5 bases). With 1 base removed from V and 3 bases from J, the gap between germline ends came to 11 bases. This CDR3 is built from 14 residues. Germline V lookup: CDR1 SGHRS, CDR2 YFSETQ. The CDR3 nucleotides are TGCGCCAGCAGCTTGAGTGGACACTACTACGAGCAGTACTTC. This translates into CASSLSGHYYEQYF.